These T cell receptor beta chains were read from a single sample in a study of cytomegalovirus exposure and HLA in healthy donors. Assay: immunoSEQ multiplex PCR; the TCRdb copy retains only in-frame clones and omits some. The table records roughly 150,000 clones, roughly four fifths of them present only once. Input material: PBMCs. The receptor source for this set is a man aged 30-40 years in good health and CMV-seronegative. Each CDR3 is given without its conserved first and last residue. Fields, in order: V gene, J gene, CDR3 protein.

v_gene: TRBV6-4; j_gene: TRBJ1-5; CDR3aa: ASRFSGRGNNQPQH
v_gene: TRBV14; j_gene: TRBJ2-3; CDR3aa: ASSQDTHRGDTQY
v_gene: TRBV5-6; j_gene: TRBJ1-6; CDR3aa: ASSLDRLNSPLH
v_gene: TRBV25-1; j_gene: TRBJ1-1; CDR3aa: ASSEYIRGDTEAF
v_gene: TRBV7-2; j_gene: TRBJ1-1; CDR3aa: ASSRVGEYTEAF
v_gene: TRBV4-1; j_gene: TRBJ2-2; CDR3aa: ASSQEGLNTGELF
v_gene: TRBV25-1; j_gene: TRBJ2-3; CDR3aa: ASSDLASTDTQY
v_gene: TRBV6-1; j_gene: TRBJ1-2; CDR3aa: ASCFGTANGYT
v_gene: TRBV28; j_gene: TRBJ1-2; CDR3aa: ASYNYGYT
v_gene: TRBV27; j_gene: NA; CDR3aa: ASSSWDRDRYEQY
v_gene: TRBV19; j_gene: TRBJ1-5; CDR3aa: ASGPGGMSNQPQH
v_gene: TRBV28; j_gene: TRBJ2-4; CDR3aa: ASSFTGIAKNIQY
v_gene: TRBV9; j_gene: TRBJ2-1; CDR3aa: ASSRTGWGSYNEQF
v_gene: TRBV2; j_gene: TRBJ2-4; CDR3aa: ASSESVAKNSQY
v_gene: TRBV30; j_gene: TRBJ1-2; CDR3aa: AWSVGPAYGYT
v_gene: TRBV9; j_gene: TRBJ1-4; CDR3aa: ASSEAAATNEKLF
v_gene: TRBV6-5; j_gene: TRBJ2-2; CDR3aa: ASTWTEPNTGELF
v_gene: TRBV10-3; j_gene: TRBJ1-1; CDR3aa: AISSSTGGWGTEAF
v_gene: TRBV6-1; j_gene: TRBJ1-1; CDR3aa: ASSVAALETEAF
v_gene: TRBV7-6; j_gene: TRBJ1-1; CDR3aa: ASSSQGGTEAF
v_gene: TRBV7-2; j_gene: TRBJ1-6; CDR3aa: ASSLGSLNSPLH
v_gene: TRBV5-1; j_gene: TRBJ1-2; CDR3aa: ASSEGNYNVGYT
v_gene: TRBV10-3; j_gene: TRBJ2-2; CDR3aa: ALWGDTGELF
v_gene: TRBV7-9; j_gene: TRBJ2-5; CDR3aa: ASSFAGGETQY
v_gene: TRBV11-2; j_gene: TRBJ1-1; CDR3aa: ASSLSDRASTEAF
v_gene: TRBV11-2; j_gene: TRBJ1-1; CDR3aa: ASSLGLMNTEAF
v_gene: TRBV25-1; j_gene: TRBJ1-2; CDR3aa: ASRDEIRGGYT
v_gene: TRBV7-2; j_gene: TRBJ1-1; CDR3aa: ASSWTGGTEAF
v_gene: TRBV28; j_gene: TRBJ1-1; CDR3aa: ASTDRPGITTEAF
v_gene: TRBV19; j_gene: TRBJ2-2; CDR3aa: ASKSRTNTGELF
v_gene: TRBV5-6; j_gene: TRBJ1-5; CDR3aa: ASSLFDRTVNQPQH
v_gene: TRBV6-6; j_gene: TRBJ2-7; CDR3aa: ASSIGLGGAGDEQY
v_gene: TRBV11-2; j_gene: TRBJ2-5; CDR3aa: ASSREHRGRVETQY
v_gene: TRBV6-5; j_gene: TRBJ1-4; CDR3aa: ASSWTGDLSNEKLF
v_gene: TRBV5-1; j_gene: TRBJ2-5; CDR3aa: ASSLAGPQETQY
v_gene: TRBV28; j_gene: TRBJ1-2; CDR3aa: ASSGGQGFYGYT
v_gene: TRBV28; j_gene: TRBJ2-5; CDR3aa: ASSPETGYRWEQY
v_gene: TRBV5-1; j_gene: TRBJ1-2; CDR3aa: ASSLQEGQENEN
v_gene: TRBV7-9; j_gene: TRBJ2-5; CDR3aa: ASSPVLQTLRGRETQY
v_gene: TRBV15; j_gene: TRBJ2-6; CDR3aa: ATARFSGANVLT